This paragraph reports one TCR beta chain. Germline V gives CDR1 SGHDT, CDR2 YYEEEE. Trimming pared 0 bases from V and 6 bases from J, leaving 13 bases between. The CDR3 consists of 15 residues. Each CDR3 protein is one row after TCRdb ran MiXCR on the 5' RACE reads. Seen here are fewer than 250,000 distinct CDR3 sequences, 5.5% to 7% observed once, and the top ten hold roughly 3.6%. The data were taken from a study of identical twins. These data also formed part of another study, on yellow fever vaccine responses in identical twins.

The receptor's source is a woman under 30 in good health. Sequencing used memory (CD45RO+) T cells sorted from blood. This rearrangement joins TRBV5-6 to TRBJ2-1, with D possibly TRBD2 on 6 matching bases. The CDR3 coding sequence is TGTGCCAGCAGCTTGGTTGGGGGGAATGTCAATGAGCAGTTCTTC. It encodes CASSLVGGNVNEQFF. The full variable domain, rest sourced from reference TRBV5-6 and TRBJ2-1, is DAGVTQSPTHLIKTRGQQVTLRCSPKSGHDTVSWYQQALGQGPQFIFQYYEEEERQRGNFPDRFSGHQFPNYSSELNVNALLLGDSALYLCASSLVGGNVNEQFFGPGTRLTVL.